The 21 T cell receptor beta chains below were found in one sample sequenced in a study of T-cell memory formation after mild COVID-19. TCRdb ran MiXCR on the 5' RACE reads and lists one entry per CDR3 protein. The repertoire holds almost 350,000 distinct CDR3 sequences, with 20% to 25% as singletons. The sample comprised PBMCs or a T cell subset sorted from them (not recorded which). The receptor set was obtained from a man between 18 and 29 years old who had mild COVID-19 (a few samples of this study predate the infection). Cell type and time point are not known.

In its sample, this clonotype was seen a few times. Here the CDR3 reads CASSFGGGSNQPQHF. The DNA of the CDR3 is TGTGCCAGCAGTTTTGGGGGTGGGAGCAATCAGCCCCAGCATTTT. The V and J genes are TRBV12-3 or TRBV12-4 and TRBJ1-5, with D perhaps matching TRBD1 (5 bases). The CDR3 totals 15 residues. The V gene lost 3 bases and the J gene lost 1 base, with 10 bases spanning the gap.

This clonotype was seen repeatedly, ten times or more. In DNA, the CDR3 is TGTGCCAGCGGGGGGCCCACAGATACGCAGTATTTT. Translation gives CASGGPTDTQYF. The rearrangement uses TRBV12-3 or TRBV12-4 and TRBJ2-3; D may match TRBD1 or TRBD2 (6 bases each). Trimming shortened V by 8 bases and J by 2 bases, and 8 bases separated the two germline ends. The CDR3 contains 12 residues.

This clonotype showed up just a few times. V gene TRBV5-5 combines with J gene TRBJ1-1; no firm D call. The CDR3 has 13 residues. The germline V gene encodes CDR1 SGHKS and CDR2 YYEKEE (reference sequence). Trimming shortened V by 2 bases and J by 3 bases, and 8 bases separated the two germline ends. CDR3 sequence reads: CASSFGRDTEAFF. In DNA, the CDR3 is TGTGCCAGCAGCTTCGGACGGGACACTGAAGCTTTCTTT.

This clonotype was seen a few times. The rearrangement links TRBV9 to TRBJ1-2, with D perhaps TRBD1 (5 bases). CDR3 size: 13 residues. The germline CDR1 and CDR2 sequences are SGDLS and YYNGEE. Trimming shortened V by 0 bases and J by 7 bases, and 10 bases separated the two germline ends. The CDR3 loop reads CASSVGWQGGYTF. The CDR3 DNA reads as TGTGCCAGCAGCGTAGGATGGCAGGGTGGCTACACCTTC.

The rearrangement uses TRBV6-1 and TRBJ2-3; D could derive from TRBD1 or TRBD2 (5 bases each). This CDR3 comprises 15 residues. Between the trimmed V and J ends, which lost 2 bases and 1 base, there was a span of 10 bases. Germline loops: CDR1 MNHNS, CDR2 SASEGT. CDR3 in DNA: TGTGCCAGCAGTGAACGTCTGGGGGGCACAGATACGCAGTATTTT. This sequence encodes CASSERLGGTDTQYF.

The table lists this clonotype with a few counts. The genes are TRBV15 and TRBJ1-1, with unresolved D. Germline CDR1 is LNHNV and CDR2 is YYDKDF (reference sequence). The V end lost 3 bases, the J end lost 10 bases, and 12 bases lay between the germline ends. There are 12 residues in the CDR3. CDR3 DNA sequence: TGTGCCACCAGCAGGGCTAATCTAGGAGCTTTCTTT. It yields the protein CATSRANLGAFF.

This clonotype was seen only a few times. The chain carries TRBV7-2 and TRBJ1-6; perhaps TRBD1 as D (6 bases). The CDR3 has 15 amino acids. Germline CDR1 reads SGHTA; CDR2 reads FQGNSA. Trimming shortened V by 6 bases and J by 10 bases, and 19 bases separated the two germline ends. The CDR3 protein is CASRVTGRRGSPLHF. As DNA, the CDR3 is TGTGCCAGCAGAGTAACAGGGAGAAGGGGCTCACCCCTCCACTTT.

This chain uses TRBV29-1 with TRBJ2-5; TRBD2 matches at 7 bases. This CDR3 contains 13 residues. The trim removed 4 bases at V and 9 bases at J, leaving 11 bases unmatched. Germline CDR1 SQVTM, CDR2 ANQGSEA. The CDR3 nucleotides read TGCAGCGTTGGGGACGCCCCCCGGGGGGCCCAGTACTTC. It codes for CSVGDAPRGAQYF.

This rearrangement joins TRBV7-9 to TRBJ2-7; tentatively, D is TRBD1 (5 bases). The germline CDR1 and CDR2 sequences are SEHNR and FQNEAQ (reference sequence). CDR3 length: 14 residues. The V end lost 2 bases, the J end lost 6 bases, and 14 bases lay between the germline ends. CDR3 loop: CASSLRVRASEQYV. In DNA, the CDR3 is TGTGCCAGCAGCTTAAGGGTCAGGGCGTCCGAGCAGTACGTC.

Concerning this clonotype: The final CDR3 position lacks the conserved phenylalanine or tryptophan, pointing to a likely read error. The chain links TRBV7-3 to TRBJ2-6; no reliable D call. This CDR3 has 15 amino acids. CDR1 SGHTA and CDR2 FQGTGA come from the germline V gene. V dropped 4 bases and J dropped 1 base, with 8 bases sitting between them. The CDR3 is CASSSSVSGANVLTL. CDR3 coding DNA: TGTGCCAGCAGCTCAAGCGTATCTGGGGCCAACGTCCTGACTTTA.

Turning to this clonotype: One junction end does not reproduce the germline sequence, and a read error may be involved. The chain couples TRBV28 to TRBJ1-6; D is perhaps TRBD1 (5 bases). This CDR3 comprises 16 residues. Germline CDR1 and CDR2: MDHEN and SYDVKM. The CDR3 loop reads CASNNGGRGYNSPLHF. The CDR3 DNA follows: TGTGCCAGCAATAACGGGGGGAGAGGGTATAATTCACCCCTACACTTT. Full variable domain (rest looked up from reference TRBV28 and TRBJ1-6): DVKVTQSSRYLVKRTGEKVFLECVQDMDHENMFWYRQDPGLGLRLIYFSYDVKMKEKGDIPEGYSVSREKKERFSLILESASTNQTSMYLCASNNGGRGYNSPLHFGNGTRLTVT.

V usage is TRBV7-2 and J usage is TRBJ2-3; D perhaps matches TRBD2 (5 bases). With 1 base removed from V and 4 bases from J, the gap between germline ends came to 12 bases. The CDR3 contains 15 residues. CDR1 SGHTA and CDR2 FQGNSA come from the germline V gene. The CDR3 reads CASSLERGWADTQYF. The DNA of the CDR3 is TGTGCCAGCAGCTTAGAACGGGGTTGGGCAGATACGCAGTATTTT.

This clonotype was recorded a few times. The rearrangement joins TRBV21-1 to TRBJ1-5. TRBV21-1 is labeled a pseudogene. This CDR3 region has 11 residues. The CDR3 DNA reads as TGTGCCAGCAGCAAAAATCAGCCCCAGCATTTT. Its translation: CASSKNQPQHF.

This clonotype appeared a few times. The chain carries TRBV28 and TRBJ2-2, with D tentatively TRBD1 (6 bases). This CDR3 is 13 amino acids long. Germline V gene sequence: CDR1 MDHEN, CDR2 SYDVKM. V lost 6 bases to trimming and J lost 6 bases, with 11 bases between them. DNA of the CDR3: TGTGCCAGCAGGGTCGGGACACCCGGGGAGCTGTTTTTT. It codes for CASRVGTPGELFF.

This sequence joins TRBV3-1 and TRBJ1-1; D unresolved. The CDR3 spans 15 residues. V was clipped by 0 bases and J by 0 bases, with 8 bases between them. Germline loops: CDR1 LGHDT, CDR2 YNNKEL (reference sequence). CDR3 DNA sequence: TGTGCCAGCAGCCAAGATCTCCCCTTGAACACTGAAGCTTTCTTT. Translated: CASSQDLPLNTEAFF.

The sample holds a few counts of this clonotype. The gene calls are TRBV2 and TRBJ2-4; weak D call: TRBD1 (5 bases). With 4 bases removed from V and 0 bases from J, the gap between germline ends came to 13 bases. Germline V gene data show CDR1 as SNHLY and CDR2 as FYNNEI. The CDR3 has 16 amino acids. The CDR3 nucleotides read TGTGCCAGCAGTGCAGGGCTTAGCCTAGCCAAAAACATTCAGTACTTC. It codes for CASSAGLSLAKNIQYF.

CDR3 DNA: TGTGCCAGCAGTTACTCGAATCATGTCCACGGAGGCAATCAGCCCCAGCATTTT. It encodes CASSYSNHVHGGNQPQHF. This chain uses TRBV6-2 or TRBV6-3 with TRBJ1-5; D ambiguous. Looked up from germline, CDR1 is MNHEY and CDR2 is SVGEGT. Trimming removed 0 bases from V and 2 bases from J, with 17 bases in between. The CDR3 loop spans 18 amino acids.

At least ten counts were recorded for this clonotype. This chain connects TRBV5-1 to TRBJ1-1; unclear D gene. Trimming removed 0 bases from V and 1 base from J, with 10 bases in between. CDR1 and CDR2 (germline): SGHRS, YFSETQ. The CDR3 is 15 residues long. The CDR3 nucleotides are TGCGCCAGCAGCTTGGCAATGCTATCGAACACTGAAGCTTTCTTT. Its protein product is CASSLAMLSNTEAFF.

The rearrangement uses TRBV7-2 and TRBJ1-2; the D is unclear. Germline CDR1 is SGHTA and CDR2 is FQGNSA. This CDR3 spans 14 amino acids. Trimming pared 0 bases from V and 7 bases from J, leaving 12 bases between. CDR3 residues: CASSLARRDGGYTF. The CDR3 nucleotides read TGTGCCAGCAGCTTAGCGCGCAGAGATGGTGGCTACACCTTC.

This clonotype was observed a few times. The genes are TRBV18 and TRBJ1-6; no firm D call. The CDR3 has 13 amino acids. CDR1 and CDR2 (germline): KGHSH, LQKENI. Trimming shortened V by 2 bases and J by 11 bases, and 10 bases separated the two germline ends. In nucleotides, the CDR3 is TGTGCCAGCTCACCAAACACACCCGCACCCCTCCACTTT. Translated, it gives CASSPNTPAPLHF.

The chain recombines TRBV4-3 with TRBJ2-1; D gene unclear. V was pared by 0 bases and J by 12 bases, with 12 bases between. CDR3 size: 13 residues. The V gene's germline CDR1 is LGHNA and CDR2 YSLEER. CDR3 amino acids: CASSQDHGPSQFF. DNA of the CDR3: TGCGCCAGCAGCCAAGATCACGGGCCTTCGCAGTTCTTC.